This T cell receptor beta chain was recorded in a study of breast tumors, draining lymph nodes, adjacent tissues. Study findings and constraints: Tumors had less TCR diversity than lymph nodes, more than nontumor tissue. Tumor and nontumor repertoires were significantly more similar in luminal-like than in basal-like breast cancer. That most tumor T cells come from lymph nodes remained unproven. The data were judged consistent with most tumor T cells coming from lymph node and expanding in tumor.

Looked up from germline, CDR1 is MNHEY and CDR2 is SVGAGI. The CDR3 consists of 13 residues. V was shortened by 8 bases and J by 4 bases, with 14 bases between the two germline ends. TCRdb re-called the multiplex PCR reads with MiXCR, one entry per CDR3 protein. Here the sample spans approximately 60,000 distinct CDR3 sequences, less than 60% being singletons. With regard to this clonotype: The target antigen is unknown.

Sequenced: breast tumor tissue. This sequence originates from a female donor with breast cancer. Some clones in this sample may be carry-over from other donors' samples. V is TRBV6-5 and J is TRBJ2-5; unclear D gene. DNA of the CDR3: TGTGCCAGCTACGCGCAGGTGGGAGAGACCCAGTACTTC. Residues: CASYAQVGETQYF.